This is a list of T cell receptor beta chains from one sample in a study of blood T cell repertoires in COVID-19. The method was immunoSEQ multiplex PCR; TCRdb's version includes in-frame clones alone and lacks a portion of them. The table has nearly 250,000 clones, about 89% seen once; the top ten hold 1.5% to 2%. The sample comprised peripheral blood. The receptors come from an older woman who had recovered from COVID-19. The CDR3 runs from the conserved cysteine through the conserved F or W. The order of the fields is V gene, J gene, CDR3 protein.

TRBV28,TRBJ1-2,CASSSALTYGYTF
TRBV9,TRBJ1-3,CASSVGPRGNSGNTIYF
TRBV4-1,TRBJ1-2,CASSQVIPVVHRYGYTF
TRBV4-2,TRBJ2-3,CASSQTRGSTDTQYF
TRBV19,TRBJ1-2,CASSIDRPPGQHSYTF
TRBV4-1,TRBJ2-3,CASSQENGVLGTDTQYF
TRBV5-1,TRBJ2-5,CASSLTSGGQETQYF
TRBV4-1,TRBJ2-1,CASSQDIERGRYNEQFF
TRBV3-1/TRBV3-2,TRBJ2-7,CASSLHRQVYEQYF
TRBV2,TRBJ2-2,CASTRLAAGELFF
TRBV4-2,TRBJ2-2,CASSGGTGIAGELFF
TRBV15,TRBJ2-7,CATSRDFGTYEQYF
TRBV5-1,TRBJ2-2,CASSPNANTGELFF
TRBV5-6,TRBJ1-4,CASSWTGVEKLFF
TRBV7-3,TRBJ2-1,CASSLTAGVRNEQFF
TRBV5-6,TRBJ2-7,CASSLLGGSYEQYF
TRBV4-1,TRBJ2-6,CASADRDWSGANVLTF
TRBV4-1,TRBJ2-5,CASSREQGAETQYF
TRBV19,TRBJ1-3,CASTATASGNTIYF
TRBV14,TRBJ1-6,CASSQGWRDSSYNSPLHF
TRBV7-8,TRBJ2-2,CASSPPQGAAGELFF
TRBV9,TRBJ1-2,CASSPGRGVYGYTF
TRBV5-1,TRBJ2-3,CASRFQGESTDTQYF
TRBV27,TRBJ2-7,CASSFQGLRGEQYF
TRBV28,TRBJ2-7,CASSLWQGSYEQYF
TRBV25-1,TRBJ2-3,CASSDPPADTQYF
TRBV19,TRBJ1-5,CASRTGVSQPQHF
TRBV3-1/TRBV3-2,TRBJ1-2,CASSQVLGPEGYTF
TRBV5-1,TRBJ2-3,CASSLTRTDTQYF
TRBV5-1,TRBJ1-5,CASSWEGGGNQPQHF
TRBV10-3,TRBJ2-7,CAISRQSYEQYF
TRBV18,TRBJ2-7,CASSPLGQASYEQYF
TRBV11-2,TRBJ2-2,CASSHAGTLNTGELFF
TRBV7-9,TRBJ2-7,CASTDSSYEQYF
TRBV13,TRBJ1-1,CASSEGHPRNTEAFF
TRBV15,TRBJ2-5,CATSRGGSQETQYF
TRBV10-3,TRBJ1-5,CAISYTGGNQPQHF
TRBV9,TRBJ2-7,CASSEGEGHSYYEQYF
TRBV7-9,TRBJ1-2,CASSSVPFDYGYTF
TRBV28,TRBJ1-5,CASQGSNQPQHF
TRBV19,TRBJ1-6,CASSIDGLSYNSPLHF
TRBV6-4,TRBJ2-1,CASSDSWWGPEQFF
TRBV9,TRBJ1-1,CASSVEITGGGTEAFF
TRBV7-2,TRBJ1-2,CASSSEGRLGGYTF
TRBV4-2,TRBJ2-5,CATAPTGGGQETQYF
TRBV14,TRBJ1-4,CASSQVSVTGMISTNEKLFF
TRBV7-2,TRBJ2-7,CASSLRDGYYEQYF
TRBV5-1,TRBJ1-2,CASRSGPYDYGYTF
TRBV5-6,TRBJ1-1,CASSLSTRAEAFF
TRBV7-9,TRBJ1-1,CASSLSWTIEAFF
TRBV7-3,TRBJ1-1,CASSEFVGTEAFF
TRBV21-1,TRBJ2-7,CASDPGTGSYEQYF
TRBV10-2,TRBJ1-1,CASSEAGRAEAFF